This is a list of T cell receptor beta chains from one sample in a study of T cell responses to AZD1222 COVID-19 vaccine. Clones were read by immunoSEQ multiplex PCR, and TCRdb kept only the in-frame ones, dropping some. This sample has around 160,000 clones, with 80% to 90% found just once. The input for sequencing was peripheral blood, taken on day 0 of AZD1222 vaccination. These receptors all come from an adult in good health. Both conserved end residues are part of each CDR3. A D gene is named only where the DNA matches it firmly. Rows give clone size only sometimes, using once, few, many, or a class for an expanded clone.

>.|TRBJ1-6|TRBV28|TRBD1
TGTGCCAGCAGGTCCGGGACAGGGATCTTTAATTCACCCCTCCACTTT
CASRSGTGIFNSPLHF
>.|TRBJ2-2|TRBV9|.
TGTGCCAGCAGCGCTACCGGGACCGCGAACACCGGGGAGCTGTTTTTT
CASSATGTANTGELFF
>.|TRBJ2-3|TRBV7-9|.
TGTGCCAGCAGCCCTACCACAGATACGCAGTATTTT
CASSPTTDTQYF
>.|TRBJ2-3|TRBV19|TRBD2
TGTGCCAGTAGTATCGGGATAGCGGGAGGGATAGATACGCAGTATTTT
CASSIGIAGGIDTQYF
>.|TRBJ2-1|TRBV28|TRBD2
TGTGCCAGCAGTTTATTAGTAGCGGGAGCCTATGAGCAGTTCTTC
CASSLLVAGAYEQFF
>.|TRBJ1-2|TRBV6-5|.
TGTGCCAGCAGGGGCTTTCGGACAGCACACTATGGCTACACCTTC
CASRGFRTAHYGYTF
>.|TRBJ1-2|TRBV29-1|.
TGCAGCGTTTTTAAGGGGTCCTATGGCTACACCTTC
CSVFKGSYGYTF
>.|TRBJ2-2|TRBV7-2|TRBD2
TGTGCCAGCAGCTCACCCCGGCGGCTAGCGGGAGTATCTACCGGGGAGCTGTTTTTT
CASSSPRRLAGVSTGELFF
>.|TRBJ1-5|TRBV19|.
TGTGCCAGTAGTCTCACCCCTGGGGGGTCCGGTCAGCCCCAGCATTTT
CASSLTPGGSGQPQHF
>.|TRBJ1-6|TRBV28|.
TGTGCCAGCAGGGTATACCCAGGGAGTAATTCACCCCTCCACTTT
CASRVYPGSNSPLHF
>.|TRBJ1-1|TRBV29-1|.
TGCAGCGCTGATGGCATGGCTGAAGCTTTCTTT
CSADGMAEAFF
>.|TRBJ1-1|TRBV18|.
TGTGCCAGCTCACCAGTTTTGGATGCTGAAGCTTTCTTT
CASSPVLDAEAFF
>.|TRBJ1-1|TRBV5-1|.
TGCGCCAGCAGCTTGGGCAGGGCTGGTGAAGCTTTCTTT
CASSLGRAGEAFF
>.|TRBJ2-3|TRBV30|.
TGTGCCTGGAGCACATACTCTAGCACAGATACGCAGTATTTT
CAWSTYSSTDTQYF
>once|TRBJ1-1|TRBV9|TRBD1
TGTGCCAGCTGTCCTCCGACAGGGCCCGCCACTGAAGCTTTCTTT
CASCPPTGPATEAFF
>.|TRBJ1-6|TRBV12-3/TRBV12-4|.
TGTGCCAGCAGTTACCTGGAGAATTCACCCCTCCACTTT
CASSYLENSPLHF
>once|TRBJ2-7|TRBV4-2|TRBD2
TGTGCCAGCAGCCAAAGGGGTGACCTAGCGGGTTACGAGCAGTACTTC
CASSQRGDLAGYEQYF
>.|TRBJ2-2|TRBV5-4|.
TGTGCCAGCAGCTTACAGGGAAATTTGAACACCGGGGAGCTGTTTTTT
CASSLQGNLNTGELFF
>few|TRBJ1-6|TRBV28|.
TGTGCCAGCAATTGGGGCGCGTTTTCACCCCTCCACTTT
CASNWGAFSPLHF
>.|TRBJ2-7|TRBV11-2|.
TGTGCCAGCAGGGCGGACCTTTACTACGAGCAGTACTTC
CASRADLYYEQYF
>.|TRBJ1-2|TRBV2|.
TGTGCCAGCAGTGAAGAGAGGACCTCGGAGGACAACTATGGCTACACCTTC
CASSEERTSEDNYGYTF
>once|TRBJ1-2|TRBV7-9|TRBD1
TGTGCCAGCAGCCTCGGACAGGGAGATGGCTACACCTTC
CASSLGQGDGYTF
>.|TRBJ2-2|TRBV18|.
TGTGCCAGCTCACCGAGACTAGGTGACACCGGGGAGCTGTTTTTT
CASSPRLGDTGELFF
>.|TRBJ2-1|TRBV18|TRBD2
TGTGCCAGCTCACAACTAGCGGGAGGATCCTACAATGAGCAGTTCTTC
CASSQLAGGSYNEQFF
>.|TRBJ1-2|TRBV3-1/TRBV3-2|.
TGTGCCAGCAGCATCCGGGGGCCCTTCTATGGCTACACCTTC
CASSIRGPFYGYTF
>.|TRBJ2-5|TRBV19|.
TGTGCCAGTAGTATTGGGGCGGCAGGGAGCCGAGAGACCCAGTACTTC
CASSIGAAGSRETQYF
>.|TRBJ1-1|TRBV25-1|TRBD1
TGTGCCAGCAGTGATCCGGGACAGGGGGACACTGAAGCTTTCTTT
CASSDPGQGDTEAFF
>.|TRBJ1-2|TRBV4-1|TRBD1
TGCGCCAGCAGCCGATTAGTCCGGGACAGGGGGCGGTGGGATGGCTACACCTTC
CASSRLVRDRGRWDGYTF
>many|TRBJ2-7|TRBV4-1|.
TGCGCCAGCAGCCATACCCTAGCGACCTACGAGCAGTACTTC
CASSHTLATYEQYF
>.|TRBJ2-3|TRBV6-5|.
TGTGCCAGCAGCAGACCTTCAGTCGGGACAGATACGCAGTATTTT
CASSRPSVGTDTQYF
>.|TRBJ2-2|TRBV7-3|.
TGTGCCAGCAGCTGGGACAACACCGGGGAGCTGTTTTTT
CASSWDNTGELFF
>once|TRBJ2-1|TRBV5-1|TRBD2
TGCGCCAGCAGCTTGGCCCGGCGGGAGGACTGGGAGCAGTTCTTC
CASSLARREDWEQFF
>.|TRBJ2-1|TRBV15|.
TGTGCCACCAGCAGAGATGTTGCGGGGAGCTCCTACAATGAGCAGTTCTTC
CATSRDVAGSSYNEQFF
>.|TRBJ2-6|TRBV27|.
TGTGCCAGCAGTTTCAGGGATCTCTCTGGGGCCAACGTCCTGACTTTC
CASSFRDLSGANVLTF
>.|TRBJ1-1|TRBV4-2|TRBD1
TGTGCCAGCAGCCTACAGGGGGCGCTGGATGAAGCTTTCTTT
CASSLQGALDEAFF
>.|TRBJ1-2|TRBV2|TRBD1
TGTGCCAGCAGACCCGGGACAGGGAGTGGCTACACCTTC
CASRPGTGSGYTF
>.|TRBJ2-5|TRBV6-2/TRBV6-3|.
TGTGCCAGCAGTCTGGGACTCAGTAGTGCCCAAGAGACCCAGTACTTC
CASSLGLSSAQETQYF
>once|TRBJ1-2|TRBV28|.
TGTGCCAGCAGCTCGGGACTTCGGCAGGGAGGCTACACCTTC
CASSSGLRQGGYTF
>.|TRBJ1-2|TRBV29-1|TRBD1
TGCAGCGTTGAACAGGGGGCGTGGGGCTACACCTTC
CSVEQGAWGYTF
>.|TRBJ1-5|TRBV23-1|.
TGCGCCAGCGTCGGTTTGGAGCCCCAGCATTTT
CASVGLEPQHF
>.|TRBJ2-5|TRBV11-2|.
TGTGCCAGCAGCCAGCTAGAGACCCAGTACTTC
CASSQLETQYF
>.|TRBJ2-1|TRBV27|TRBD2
TGTGCCAGCAGTCTCTCGCAGCGGGAGGGCTCCTACAATGAGCAGTTCTTC
CASSLSQREGSYNEQFF
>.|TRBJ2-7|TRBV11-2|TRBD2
TGTGCCAGCAGCTTAGGGACTAGGGTATACGAGCAGTACTTC
CASSLGTRVYEQYF
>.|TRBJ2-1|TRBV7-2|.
TGTGCCAGCAGCTTACGGCTAGCGAGTGGGAATGAGCAGTTCTTC
CASSLRLASGNEQFF
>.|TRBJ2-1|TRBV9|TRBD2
TGTGCCAGCAGCGTAGCCCTCCATGAGGCTAGCGGCTACAATGAGCAGTTCTTC
CASSVALHEASGYNEQFF
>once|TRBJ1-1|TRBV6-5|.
TGTGCCAGCAGGCGGGATATGAACACTGAAGCTTTCTTT
CASRRDMNTEAFF
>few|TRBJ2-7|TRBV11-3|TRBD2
TGTGCCAGCAGCTTAGGTGGCGGGAGGGGTACCTACGAGCAGTACTTC
CASSLGGGRGTYEQYF
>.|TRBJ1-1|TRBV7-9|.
TGTGCCAGCAGCCCAGTCGGGGAAGTACGGAACACTGAAGCTTTCTTT
CASSPVGEVRNTEAFF
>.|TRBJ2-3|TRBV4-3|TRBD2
TGCGCCAGCAGCCAGGGACTAGCGGGAGGGGCAGATACGCAGTATTTT
CASSQGLAGGADTQYF
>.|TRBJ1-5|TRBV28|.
TGTGCCAGCGCCTGGACCATAAATCAGCCCCAGCATTTT
CASAWTINQPQHF
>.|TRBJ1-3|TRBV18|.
TGTGCCAGCTCACCAAGGCTGGGTAACTCTGGAAACACCATATATTTT
CASSPRLGNSGNTIYF